The rows below give T cell receptor beta chains drawn from one sample of a study of cytomegalovirus exposure and HLA in healthy donors. Using immunoSEQ multiplex PCR, the repertoire was profiled, and TCRdb retains in-frame clones only, with some absent. The repertoire consists of 63,000 or so clones, with roughly 70% occurring once and the leading ten covering approximately 5.5%. What was sequenced was PBMCs. All receptors come from a man aged 45 to 65 in good health and CMV-seronegative. Each CDR3 is given with its conserved first and last residue.

V: TRBV19
J: TRBJ2-7
CDR3: CASSMAGLAGREQYF

V: TRBV5-6
J: TRBJ1-2
CDR3: CASRERGTDGYTF

V: TRBV12-5
J: TRBJ2-3
CDR3: CASGLDRSTDTQYF

V: TRBV19
J: TRBJ1-1
CDR3: CASLYGPQPNREGEAFF

V: TRBV6-1
J: TRBJ2-3
CDR3: CASSAPRGGTDTQYF

V: TRBV6-1
J: TRBJ2-3
CDR3: CASSSGVTSTDTQYF

V: TRBV2
J: TRBJ1-4
CDR3: CASSERLPGEKLFF

V: TRBV13
J: TRBJ1-1
CDR3: CASSEEGQRSGEAFF

V: TRBV2
J: TRBJ1-4
CDR3: CASDRDRGLTNEKLFF

V: TRBV6-6
J: TRBJ2-7
CDR3: CATGTSGGYSYEQYF

V: TRBV29-1
J: TRBJ2-5
CDR3: CSATMETQYF

V: TRBV6-5
J: TRBJ1-2
CDR3: CASCQGANYGYTF

V: TRBV21-1
J: TRBJ1-6
CDR3: CASTTLPIGDGSPLHF

V: TRBV19
J: TRBJ2-6
CDR3: CASSIGQTISGANVLTF

V: TRBV5-4
J: TRBJ2-2
CDR3: CASSESTGVAGELFF

V: TRBV7-9
J: TRBJ2-7
CDR3: CASSPPQEAYEQYF

V: TRBV5-5
J: TRBJ2-7
CDR3: CASSLQVGSNEQYF

V: TRBV6-1
J: TRBJ2-3
CDR3: CASSERGGLNPDTQYF

V: TRBV6-1
J: TRBJ2-7
CDR3: CASSISQAGYEQYF

V: TRBV7-2
J: TRBJ2-3
CDR3: CASSWRGPSTDTQYF

V: TRBV7-6
J: TRBJ2-1
CDR3: CASSLGRQRGGNVEQFF

V: TRBV6-1
J: TRBJ2-3
CDR3: CASQLAGGADTQYF

V: TRBV12-5
J: TRBJ1-4
CDR3: CASGLLTGAADEKLFF

V: TRBV6-6
J: TRBJ1-1
CDR3: CASTTNTEAFF

V: TRBV9
J: .
CDR3: CASSVQPVTGARGEQYF

V: TRBV11-1
J: TRBJ2-1
CDR3: CASSFRLAGGNEQFF